This T cell receptor beta chain was found in a study of blood T cell repertoires in COVID-19. Across the study: Italy, Spain and the United States were the sources of the convalescent and acute COVID-19 samples. T cells, B-cell-depleted T cells, or PBMCs provided the cDNA or gDNA that served as material.

How the authors handled the data: By means of reference gene primer amplification, nucleated cell counts were estimated. Profiled with immunoSEQ multiplex PCR; TCRdb holds only in-frame clones, not every one. V and J calls and clone size follow that table, whereas D and trimming were derived from the DNA. The sample consists of about 170,000 clones, approximately 74% of them appearing once. The CDR3 is 16 amino acids. V dropped 4 bases and J dropped 4; count of bases not matched to a gene: 12. Germline assignment: CDR1 MNHNS and CDR2 SASEGT. A single count supports this clone. V is TRBV6-1 and J is TRBJ2-7, with 8 bases identical to TRBD2. Sequencing was carried out using peripheral blood. The TCR comes from an elderly woman with acute or convalescent COVID-19. CDR3 sequence reads: CASSGGSERENYEQYF. The CDR3 bases are TGTGCCAGCAGTGGGGGGTCGGAGCGGGAGAATTACGAGCAGTACTTC.